Below, one TCR beta chain is given with its context. Its matching antigen is unknown. V lost 1 base and J 2 bases, leaving 9 bases between the germline ends. CDR1 and CDR2 (germline): MNHNS, SASEGT. The CDR3 loop spans 15 amino acids. This entry is derived from a study of a mutant IDH1 vaccine in newly diagnosed glioma. General study results and limits: Overall, more than 85% of patients had vaccine-induced immune responses.

TCRdb's table, derived via immunoSEQ multiplex PCR, lists solely in-frame clones and lacks some. The sample has tens of thousands of clones, approximately 79% seen once; the top ten hold over 7%. The time point is: week 11, during vaccination. In the vaccine, a single dose held 300 ug of the mutant IDH1 20-mer peptide, along with topical imiquimod. Donors had new WHO grade 3 or 4 IDH1-mutant, ATRX-lost astrocytomas. This clonotype originated in a man in his forties with glioma. The chain joins TRBV6-1 to TRBJ2-1, with D maybe TRBD1 (6 bases). This specimen was PBMCs, taken from a glioma patient whose treatment included an IDH1 peptide vaccine. The CDR3 reads CASSEDRDTYNEQFF. CDR3 sequence (DNA): TGTGCCAGCAGTGAAGACCGGGACACCTACAATGAGCAGTTCTTC.